The entry below gives a single T cell receptor (beta chain) sequence along with its context. There is no known antigen for this receptor. Per-base qualities were not stored, and no clone one base away is much larger. Receptor amplification or capture employed the immunoSEQ multiplex PCR assay. TCRdb holds this immuneACCESS table with in-frame rearrangements only. Some clones are missing; in checked studies, unresolved V genes explain under half, and the rest has no known cause. For this sample there are 78,000 or so clones; 91% appear just once. The leading ten clones occupy roughly 0.38% of the sample. Per the germline V gene (reference sequence), GTSNPN is the CDR1 and SVGIG is the CDR2. Spanning cysteine to phenylalanine, the CDR3 consists of 15 amino acids. Only the CDR3 part of the read is kept: 45 bases, read in frame from the first base. This specimen belongs to a study of technical replicates of blood from several donors (dated by TCRdb to about 2017).

Sequencing used T cells isolated from PBMCs. The clonotype originates from a human donor in good health. Some clones in this sample may be carry-over from other donors' samples. Recombination linked TRBV30 to TRBJ2-2; 8 middle bases align to TRBD2. Here the CDR3 is given as CAMQRGLVGTGELFF. The nucleotides are TGTGCGATGCAGCGGGGACTAGTGGGCACCGGGGAGCTGTTTTTT.